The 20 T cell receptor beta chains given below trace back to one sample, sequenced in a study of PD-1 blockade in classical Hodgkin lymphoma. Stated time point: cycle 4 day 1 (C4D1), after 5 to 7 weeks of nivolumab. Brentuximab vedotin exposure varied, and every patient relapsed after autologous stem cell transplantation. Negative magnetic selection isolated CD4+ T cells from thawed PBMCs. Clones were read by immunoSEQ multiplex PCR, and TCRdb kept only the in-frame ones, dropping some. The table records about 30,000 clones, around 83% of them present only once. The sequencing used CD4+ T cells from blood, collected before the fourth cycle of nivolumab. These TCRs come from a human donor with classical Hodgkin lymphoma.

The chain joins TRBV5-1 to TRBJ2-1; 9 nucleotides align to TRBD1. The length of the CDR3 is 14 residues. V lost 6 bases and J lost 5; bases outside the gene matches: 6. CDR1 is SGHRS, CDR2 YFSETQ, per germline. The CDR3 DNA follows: TGCGCCAGCACCACCGGGACAGGGAACAATGAGCAGTTCTTC. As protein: CASTTGTGNNEQFF.

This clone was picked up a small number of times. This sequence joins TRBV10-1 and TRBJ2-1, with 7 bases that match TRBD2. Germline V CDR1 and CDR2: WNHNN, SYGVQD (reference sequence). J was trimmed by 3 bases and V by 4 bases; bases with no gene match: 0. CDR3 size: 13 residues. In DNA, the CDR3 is TGCGCCAGCAGTGGGGACTACTACAATGAGCAGTTCTTC. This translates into CASSGDYYNEQFF.

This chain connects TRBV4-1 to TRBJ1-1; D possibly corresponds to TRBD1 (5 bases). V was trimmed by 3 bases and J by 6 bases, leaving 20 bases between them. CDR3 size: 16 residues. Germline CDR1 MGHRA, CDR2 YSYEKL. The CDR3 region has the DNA TGCGCCAGCAGCCAGGGGGATAGGACCGGTGGGGCTGAAGCTTTCTTT. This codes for CASSQGDRTGGAEAFF.

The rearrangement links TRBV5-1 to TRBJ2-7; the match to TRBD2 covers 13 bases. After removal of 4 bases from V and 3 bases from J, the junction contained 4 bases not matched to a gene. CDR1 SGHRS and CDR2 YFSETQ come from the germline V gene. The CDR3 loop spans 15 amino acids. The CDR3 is CASSTGLAGRYEQYF. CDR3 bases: TGCGCCAGCAGCACGGGACTAGCGGGACGCTACGAGCAGTACTTC.

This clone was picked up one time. CDR3 sequence (DNA): TGTGCCAGCAGCTTTGGTCGGCAAGAGACCCAGTACTTC. This sequence encodes CASSFGRQETQYF. The chain combines TRBV11-2 with TRBJ2-5, with unresolved D. The CDR3 has 13 amino acids. CDR1 is SGHAT, CDR2 FQNNGV, per germline. With 3 bases removed from V and 2 bases from J, the gap between germline ends came to 7 bases.

DNA for the CDR3: TGCGCCAGCGAACTGGGACCGAGTAATCAAGAGACCCAGTACTTC. This gives the protein CASELGPSNQETQYF. The gene calls are TRBV5-1 and TRBJ2-5; D is possibly TRBD1 or TRBD2 (5 bases each). Trimming stripped 7 bases from V and 2 bases from J, with 18 bases between. Germline V gene sequence: CDR1 SGHRS, CDR2 YFSETQ. This CDR3 has 15 residues.

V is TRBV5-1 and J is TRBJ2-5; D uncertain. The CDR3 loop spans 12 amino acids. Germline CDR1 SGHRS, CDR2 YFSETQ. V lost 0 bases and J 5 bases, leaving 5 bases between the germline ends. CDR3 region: CASSLGLETQYF. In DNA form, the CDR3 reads TGCGCCAGCAGCTTGGGTTTGGAGACCCAGTACTTC.

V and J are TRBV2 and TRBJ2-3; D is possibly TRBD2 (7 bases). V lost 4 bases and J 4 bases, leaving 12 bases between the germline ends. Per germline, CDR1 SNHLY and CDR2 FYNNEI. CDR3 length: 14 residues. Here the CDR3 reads CASSARGGADTQYF. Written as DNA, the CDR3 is TGTGCCAGCAGTGCTAGAGGGGGGGCAGATACGCAGTATTTT.

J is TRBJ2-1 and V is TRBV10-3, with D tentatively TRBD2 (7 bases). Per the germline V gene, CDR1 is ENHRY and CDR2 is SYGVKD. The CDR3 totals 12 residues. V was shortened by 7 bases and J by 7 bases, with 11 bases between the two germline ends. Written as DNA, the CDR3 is TGTGCCATCAAGGGAGGGGGGAATGAGCAGTTCTTC. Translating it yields CAIKGGGNEQFF.

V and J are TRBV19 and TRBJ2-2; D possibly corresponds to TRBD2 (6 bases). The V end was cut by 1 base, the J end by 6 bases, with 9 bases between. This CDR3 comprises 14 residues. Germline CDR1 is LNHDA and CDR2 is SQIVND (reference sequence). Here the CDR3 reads CASSIGPGAGELFF. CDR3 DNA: TGTGCCAGTAGTATAGGACCGGGGGCCGGGGAGCTGTTTTTT.

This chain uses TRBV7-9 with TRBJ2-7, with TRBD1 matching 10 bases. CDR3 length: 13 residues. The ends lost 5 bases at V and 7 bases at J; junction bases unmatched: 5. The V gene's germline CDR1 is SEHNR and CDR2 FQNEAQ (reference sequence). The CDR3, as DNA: TGTGCCAGCAGCGGACAGGGGGTTGGTGAGCAGTACTTC. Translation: CASSGQGVGEQYF.

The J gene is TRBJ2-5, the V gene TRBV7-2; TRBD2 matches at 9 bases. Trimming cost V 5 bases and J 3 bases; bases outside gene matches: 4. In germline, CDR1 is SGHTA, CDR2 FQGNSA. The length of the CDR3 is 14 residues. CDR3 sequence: CASSPWTSEETQYF. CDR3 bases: TGTGCCAGCAGCCCCTGGACTAGCGAAGAGACCCAGTACTTC.

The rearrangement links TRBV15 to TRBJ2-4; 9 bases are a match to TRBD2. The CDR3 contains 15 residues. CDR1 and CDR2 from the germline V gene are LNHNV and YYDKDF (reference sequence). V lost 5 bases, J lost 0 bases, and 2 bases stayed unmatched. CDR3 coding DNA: TGTGCCACCAGCGCGGGAGGGCCAGCCAAAAACATTCAGTACTTC. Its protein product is CATSAGGPAKNIQYF.

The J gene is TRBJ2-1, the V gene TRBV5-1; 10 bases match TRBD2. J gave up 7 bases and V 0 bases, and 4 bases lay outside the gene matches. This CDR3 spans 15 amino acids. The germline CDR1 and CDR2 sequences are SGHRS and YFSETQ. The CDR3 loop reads CASSLVLAGSNEQFF. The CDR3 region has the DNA TGCGCCAGCAGCTTGGTACTAGCGGGATCTAATGAGCAGTTCTTC.

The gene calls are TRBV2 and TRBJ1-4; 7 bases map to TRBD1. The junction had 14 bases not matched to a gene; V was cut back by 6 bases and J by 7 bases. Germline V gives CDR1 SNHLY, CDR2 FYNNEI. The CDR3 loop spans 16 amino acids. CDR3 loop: CASSGATGERGEKLFF. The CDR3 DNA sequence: TGTGCCAGCAGCGGAGCCACAGGGGAGAGGGGTGAAAAACTGTTTTTT.

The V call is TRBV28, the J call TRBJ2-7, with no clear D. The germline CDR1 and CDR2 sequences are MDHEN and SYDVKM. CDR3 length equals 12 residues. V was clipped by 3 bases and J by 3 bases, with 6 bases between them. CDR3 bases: TGTGCCAGCAGTTTGGTCGACTACGAGCAGTACTTC. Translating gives CASSLVDYEQYF.

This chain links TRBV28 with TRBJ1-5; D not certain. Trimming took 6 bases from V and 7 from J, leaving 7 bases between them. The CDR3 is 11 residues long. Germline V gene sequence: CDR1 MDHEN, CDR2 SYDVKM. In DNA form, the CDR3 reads TGTGCCAGCAGCCGTTGGCAGCCCCAGCATTTT. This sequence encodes CASSRWQPQHF. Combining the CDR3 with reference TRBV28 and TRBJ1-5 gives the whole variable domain DVKVTQSSRYLVKRTGEKVFLECVQDMDHENMFWYRQDPGLGLRLIYFSYDVKMKEKGDIPEGYSVSREKKERFSLILESASTNQTSMYLCASSRWQPQHFGDGTRLSIL.

CDR3 protein: CASSSGATDTQYF. The CDR3 DNA follows: TGTGCCAGCTCTAGCGGGGCCACAGATACGCAGTATTTT. J is TRBJ2-3 and V is TRBV10-3; 9 nucleotides line up with TRBD2. The CDR3 totals 13 residues. V lost 10 bases and J lost 2; bases outside the gene matches: 4. Germline loops: CDR1 ENHRY, CDR2 SYGVKD.

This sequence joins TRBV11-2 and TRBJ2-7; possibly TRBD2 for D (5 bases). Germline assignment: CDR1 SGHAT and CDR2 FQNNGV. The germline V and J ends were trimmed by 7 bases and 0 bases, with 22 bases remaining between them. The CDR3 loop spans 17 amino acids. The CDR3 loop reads CASTLEGRVYYSYEQYF. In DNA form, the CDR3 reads TGTGCCAGCACTTTAGAGGGTCGAGTCTATTACTCCTACGAGCAGTACTTC.

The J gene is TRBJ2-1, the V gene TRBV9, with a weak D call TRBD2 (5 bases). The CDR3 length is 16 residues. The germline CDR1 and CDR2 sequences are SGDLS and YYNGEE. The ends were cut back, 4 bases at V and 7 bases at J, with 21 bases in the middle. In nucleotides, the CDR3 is TGTGCCAGCAGCCTAATCGGTCTGGCGGGCGGGAATGAGCAGTTCTTC. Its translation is CASSLIGLAGGNEQFF.